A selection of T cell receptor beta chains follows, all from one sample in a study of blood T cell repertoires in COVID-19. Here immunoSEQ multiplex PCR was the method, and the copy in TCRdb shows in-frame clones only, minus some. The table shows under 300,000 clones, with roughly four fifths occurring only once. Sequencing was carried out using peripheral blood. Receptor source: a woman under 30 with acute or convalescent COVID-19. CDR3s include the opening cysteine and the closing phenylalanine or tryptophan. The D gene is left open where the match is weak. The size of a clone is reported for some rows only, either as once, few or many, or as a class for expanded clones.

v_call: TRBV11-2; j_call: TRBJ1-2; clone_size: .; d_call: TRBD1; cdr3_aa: CASSLGQNYGYTF; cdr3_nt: TGTGCCAGCAGCCTGGGACAGAACTATGGCTACACCTTC
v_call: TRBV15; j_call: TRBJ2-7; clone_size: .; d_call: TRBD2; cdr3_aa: CATSRDRGTSGRAYEQYF; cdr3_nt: TGTGCCACCAGCAGAGATAGAGGGACTAGCGGGAGGGCCTACGAGCAGTACTTC
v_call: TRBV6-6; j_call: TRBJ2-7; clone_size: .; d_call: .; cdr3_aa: CASRRNTGLDTPYEQYF; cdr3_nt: TGTGCCAGCAGACGAAATACAGGTCTCGATACTCCTTACGAGCAGTACTTC
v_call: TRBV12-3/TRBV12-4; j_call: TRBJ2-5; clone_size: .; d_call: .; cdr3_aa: CASSSTAVETQYF; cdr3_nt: TGTGCCAGCAGTTCTACAGCTGTGGAGACCCAGTACTTC
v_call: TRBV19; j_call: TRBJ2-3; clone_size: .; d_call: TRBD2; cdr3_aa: CASSQGLAVAQYF; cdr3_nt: TGTGCCAGTAGCCAGGGACTAGCGGTTGCGCAGTATTTT
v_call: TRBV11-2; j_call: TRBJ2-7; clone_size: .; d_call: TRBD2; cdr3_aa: CASSLILAGPSYEQYF; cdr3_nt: TGTGCCAGCAGCTTGATCCTAGCGGGCCCCTCCTACGAGCAGTACTTC
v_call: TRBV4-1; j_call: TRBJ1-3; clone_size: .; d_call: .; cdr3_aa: CASSQDSSSGNTIYF; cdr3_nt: TGCGCCAGCAGCCAAGACTCGAGCTCTGGAAACACCATATATTTT
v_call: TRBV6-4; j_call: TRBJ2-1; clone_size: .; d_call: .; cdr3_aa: CASSDSAGPYNEQFF; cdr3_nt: TGTGCCAGCAGTGACTCGGCGGGACCATACAATGAGCAGTTCTTC
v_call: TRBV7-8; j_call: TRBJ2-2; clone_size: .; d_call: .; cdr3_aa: CASSLDDYLTTSGELFF; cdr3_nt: TGTGCCAGCAGCTTAGACGACTATCTAACAACGTCCGGGGAGCTGTTTTTT
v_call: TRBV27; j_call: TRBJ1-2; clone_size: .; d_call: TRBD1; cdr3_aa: CASSTTGGFYGYTF; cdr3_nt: TGTGCCAGCAGTACCACAGGGGGCTTTTATGGCTACACCTTC
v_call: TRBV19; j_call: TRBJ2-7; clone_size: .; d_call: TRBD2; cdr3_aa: CASSSLAGVYEQYF; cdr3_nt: TGTGCCAGTAGTTCACTAGCGGGAGTATACGAGCAGTACTTC
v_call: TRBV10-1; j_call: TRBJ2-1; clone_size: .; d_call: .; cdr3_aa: CASSTNFNEQFF; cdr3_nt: TGCGCCAGCAGCACAAATTTCAATGAGCAGTTCTTC
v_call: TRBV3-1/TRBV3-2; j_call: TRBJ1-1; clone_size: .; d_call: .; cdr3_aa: CASSRAGTNTEAFF; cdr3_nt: TGTGCCAGCAGCCGAGCAGGGACTAACACTGAAGCTTTCTTT
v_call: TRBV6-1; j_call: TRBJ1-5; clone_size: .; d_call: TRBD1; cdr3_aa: CASSELWDRMSNQPQHF; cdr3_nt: TGTGCCAGCAGTGAACTTTGGGACAGGATGAGCAATCAGCCCCAGCATTTT
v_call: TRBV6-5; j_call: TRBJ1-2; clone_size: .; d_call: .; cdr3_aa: CASSNRGRGNYGYTF; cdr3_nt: TGTGCCAGCAGTAATCGTGGTCGGGGAAACTATGGCTACACCTTC
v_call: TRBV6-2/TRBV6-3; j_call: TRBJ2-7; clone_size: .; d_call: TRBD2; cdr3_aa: CASSRTDPGGYEQYF; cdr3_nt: TGTGCCAGCAGCCGCACGGACCCGGGGGGCTACGAGCAGTACTTC
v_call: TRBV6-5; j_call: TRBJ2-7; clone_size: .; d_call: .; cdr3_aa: CASSYSGLYAYEQYF; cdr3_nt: TGTGCCAGCAGTTACTCGGGACTCTACGCCTACGAGCAGTACTTC
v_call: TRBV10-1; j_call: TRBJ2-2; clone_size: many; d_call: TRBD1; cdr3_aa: CASSEGTGETGELFF; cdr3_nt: TGCGCCAGCAGTGAGGGGACAGGGGAAACCGGGGAGCTGTTTTTT
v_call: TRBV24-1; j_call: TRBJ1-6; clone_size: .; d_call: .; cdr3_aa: CATSSGDENSPLHF; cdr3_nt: TGTGCCACCAGTTCCGGGGATGAGAATTCACCCCTCCACTTT
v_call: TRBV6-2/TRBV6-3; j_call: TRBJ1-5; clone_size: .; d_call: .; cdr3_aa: CASSYRQENQPQHF; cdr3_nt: TGTGCCAGCAGTTACCGTCAGGAAAATCAGCCCCAGCATTTT
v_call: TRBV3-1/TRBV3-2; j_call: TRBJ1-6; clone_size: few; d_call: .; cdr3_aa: CASSQSRRGNSPLHF; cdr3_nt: TGTGCCAGCAGCCAAAGTAGGCGGGGGAATTCACCCCTCCACTTT
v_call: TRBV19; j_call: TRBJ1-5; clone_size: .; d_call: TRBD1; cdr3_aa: CASSIGGQWGYSNQPQHF; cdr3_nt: TGTGCCAGTAGTATAGGGGGACAGTGGGGATATAGCAATCAGCCCCAGCATTTT
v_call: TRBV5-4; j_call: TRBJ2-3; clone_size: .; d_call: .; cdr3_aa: CASSTRGSTDTQYF; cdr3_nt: TGTGCCAGCAGCACACGGGGGAGCACAGATACGCAGTATTTT
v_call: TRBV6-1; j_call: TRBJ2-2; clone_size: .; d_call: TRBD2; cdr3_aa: CASSEGWWEGVTGELFF; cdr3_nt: TGTGCCAGCAGTGAAGGATGGTGGGAGGGTGTCACCGGGGAGCTGTTTTTT
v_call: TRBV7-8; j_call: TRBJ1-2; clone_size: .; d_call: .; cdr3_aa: CASSLDETKVYGYTF; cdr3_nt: TGTGCCAGCAGCTTAGATGAGACAAAGGTCTATGGCTACACCTTC
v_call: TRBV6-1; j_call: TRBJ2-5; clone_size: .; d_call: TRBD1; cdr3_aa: CASSEATGTGMETQYF; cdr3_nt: TGTGCCAGCAGTGAAGCGACCGGGACAGGGATGGAGACCCAGTACTTC
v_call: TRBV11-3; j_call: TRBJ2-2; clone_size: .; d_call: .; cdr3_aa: CASSLGQNTGELFF; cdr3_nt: TGTGCCAGCAGTCTGGGCCAAAACACCGGGGAGCTGTTTTTT
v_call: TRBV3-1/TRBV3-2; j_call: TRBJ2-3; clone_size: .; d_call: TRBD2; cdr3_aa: CASSRGLAASTDTQYF; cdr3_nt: TGTGCCAGCAGCCGGGGACTAGCGGCTAGCACAGATACGCAGTATTTT